Each of the 25 T cell receptor beta chains below was sequenced from the same sample in a study of cytomegalovirus exposure and HLA in healthy donors. The PCR used 60 Vbeta and 13 Jbeta primers. Sequencing was performed with immunoSEQ multiplex PCR; in TCRdb, only in-frame clones are kept and a portion is missing. The profile shows about 94,000 clones, around 80% of them singletons. The sequenced sample was PBMCs. These receptors all come from a woman in her sixties in good health and CMV-seronegative.

The chain has TRBV15 and TRBJ1-2; 7 bases agree with TRBD1. The CDR3 is made up of 14 amino acids. Germline trimming cut 0 bases from V and 7 bases from J; bases unmatched to any gene: 5. The germline CDR1 and CDR2 sequences are LNHNV and YYDKDF (reference sequence). The CDR3 DNA reads TGTGCCACCAGCAGAGATGTAGGGGGCTTTGGCTACACCTTC. Its protein product is CATSRDVGGFGYTF.

As to this clone: At one end the junction does not follow the germline gene, possibly because of a read error. The rearrangement joins TRBV29-1 to TRBJ1-1; D is possibly TRBD1 (6 bases). The CDR3 has 13 residues. Germline CDR1 is SQVTM and CDR2 is ANQGSEA. The CDR3 loop is CSVEGTVKTEAFF. The DNA of the CDR3 is TGCAGCGTTGAAGGGACAGTGAAGACTGAAGCTTTCTTT.

The chain has TRBV29-1 and TRBJ2-1, with D possibly being TRBD1 (6 bases). Germline V gene lookup returns CDR1 SQVTM and CDR2 ANQGSEA. Trimming removed 5 bases from V and 1 base from J, with 18 bases in between. The CDR3 extends over 16 amino acids. The CDR3 sequence is CSVRLGAGESYNEQFF. The CDR3 coding sequence is TGCAGCGTTCGACTTGGGGCAGGGGAGTCCTACAATGAGCAGTTCTTC.

This chain links TRBV19 with TRBJ2-1; TRBD1 might be the D (5 bases). Germline CDR1 and CDR2: LNHDA and SQIVND (reference sequence). V lost 0 bases, J lost 10 bases, and 10 bases lay in between. The CDR3 is 13 residues long. CDR3 coding DNA: TGTGCCAGTAGTATAGAAGGGGTCGGGGAGCAGTTCTTC. Amino acid sequence: CASSIEGVGEQFF.

The V and J genes are TRBV6-5 and TRBJ1-1; 8 positions agree with TRBD1. V lost 2 bases, J lost 4 bases, and 6 bases stayed unmatched. In germline, CDR1 is MNHEY, CDR2 SVGAGI. This CDR3 contains 15 residues. CDR3 sequence (DNA): TGTGCCAGCAGTTACGCGACAGGGGCCAGCACTGAAGCTTTCTTT. Amino acid sequence: CASSYATGASTEAFF.

This chain connects TRBV7-8 to TRBJ2-3; 8 bases match TRBD2. The germline gives CDR1 SGHVS, CDR2 FQNEAQ. After removal of 5 bases from V and 1 base from J, the junction contained 8 bases not matched to a gene. This CDR3 contains 16 residues. The CDR3 sequence is CASSPRRGDRTDTQYF. The CDR3 region has the DNA TGTGCCAGCAGCCCCAGGCGGGGGGACCGCACAGATACGCAGTATTTT.

J is TRBJ1-1 and V is TRBV7-9; 7 nucleotides agree with TRBD1. The length of the CDR3 is 15 residues. Trimming at V came to 3 bases and at J to 6 bases, leaving 10 bases not matched to a gene. Germline loops: CDR1 SEHNR, CDR2 FQNEAQ (reference sequence). This CDR3 is CASSLYRGRNAEAFF. For the CDR3, the DNA is TGTGCCAGCAGCTTGTACAGGGGAAGAAACGCTGAAGCTTTCTTT.

The chain couples TRBV19 to TRBJ1-5; 9 bases fit TRBD1. The CDR3 has 19 amino acids. V trimming: 4 bases; J trimming: 0 bases; junction bases outside the gene matches: 13. Looked up from germline, CDR1 is LNHDA and CDR2 is SQIVND (reference sequence). CDR3 amino acids: CASSTPRDREHDSNQPQHF. CDR3 bases: TGTGCCAGTAGTACCCCCCGGGACAGGGAACATGATAGCAATCAGCCCCAGCATTTT.

The V gene is TRBV6-5, the J gene TRBJ1-2; 9 bases are a match to TRBD1. The J segment lost 7 bases and the V segment lost 2 bases, leaving 5 bases of the junction unmatched. CDR1 is MNHEY, CDR2 SVGAGI, per germline. The CDR3 has 14 amino acids. The CDR3 DNA follows: TGTGCCAGCAGTTACATGGGACAGGGTCGTGGCTACACCTTC. Encoded protein: CASSYMGQGRGYTF.

The DNA for the CDR3 is TGCGCCAGCAGCACCTTACAGGGATCCACCGGGGAGCTGTTTTTT. This codes for CASSTLQGSTGELFF. The J gene is TRBJ2-2, the V gene TRBV5-1; TRBD1 is a possible D gene (6 bases). V was shortened by 4 bases and J by 4 bases, with 14 bases between the two germline ends. Germline V gene lookup returns CDR1 SGHRS and CDR2 YFSETQ. This CDR3 is 15 amino acids long.

The chain carries TRBV25-1 and TRBJ1-1; TRBD1 agrees at 7 bases. The germline V gene encodes CDR1 MGHDK and CDR2 SYGVNS. The trim removed 1 base at V and 5 bases at J, leaving 7 bases unmatched. The CDR3 is 15 residues long. CDR3: CASSEWGRGNTEAFF. The CDR3 bases are TGTGCCAGCAGTGAATGGGGCAGGGGGAATACTGAAGCTTTCTTT. Looking up the rest from reference TRBV25-1 and TRBJ1-1 gives the full variable domain: EADIYQTPRYLVIGTGKKITLECSQTMGHDKMYWYQQDPGMELHLIHYSYGVNSTEKGDLSSESTVSRIRTEHFPLTLESARPSHTSQYLCASSEWGRGNTEAFFGQGTRLTVV.

The gene calls are TRBV29-1 and TRBJ2-1; 9 bases are shared with TRBD1. The trim removed 8 bases at V and 6 bases at J, leaving 5 bases unmatched. The CDR3 extends over 12 amino acids. The germline V gene encodes CDR1 SQVTM and CDR2 ANQGSEA. CDR3 residues: CSLTGGFNEQFF. CDR3 nucleotides: TGCAGCCTGACAGGGGGGTTCAATGAGCAGTTCTTC.

The V call is TRBV6-5, the J call TRBJ2-3, with 8 bases that match TRBD1. Germline CDR1 MNHEY, CDR2 SVGAGI. V lost 2 bases to trimming and J lost 3 bases; unmatched junction nucleotides: 4. The CDR3 runs to 15 residues. In nucleotides, the CDR3 is TGTGCCAGCAGTTACGGGACAGGCGTGACAGATACGCAGTATTTT. Translation: CASSYGTGVTDTQYF.

The V and J genes are TRBV27 and TRBJ2-3; tentatively, D is TRBD2 (6 bases). The V end was cut by 4 bases, the J end by 2 bases, with 10 bases between. Germline CDR1 reads MNHEY; CDR2 reads SMNVEV (reference sequence). The CDR3 sequence is 14 residues long. CDR3 DNA sequence: TGTGCCAGCAGTTCGGGAGCCCACACAGATACGCAGTATTTT. Its translation: CASSSGAHTDTQYF.

This clone was seen a single time. This chain links TRBV7-8 with TRBJ1-1, with D perhaps TRBD1 (6 bases). CDR1 SGHVS and CDR2 FQNEAQ come from the germline V gene. With 4 bases removed from V and 5 bases from J, the gap between germline ends came to 23 bases. There are 17 residues in the CDR3. For the CDR3, the DNA is TGTGCCAGCAGCTCAAAAGGGGGGCGGCAGGGAGGGACTGAAGCTTTCTTT. Its protein product is CASSSKGGRQGGTEAFF. Complete variable domain (other parts from reference TRBV7-8 and TRBJ1-1): GAGVSQSPRYKVAKRGQDVALRCDPISGHVSLFWYQQALGQGPEFLTYFQNEAQLDKSGLPSDRFFAERPEGSVSTLKIQRTQQEDSAVYLCASSSKGGRQGGTEAFFGQGTRLTVV.

This clone appeared a few times. The J gene is TRBJ2-7, the V gene TRBV6-6; D uncertain. This CDR3 contains 12 residues. V lost 6 bases and J 0 bases, leaving 6 bases between the germline ends. The germline CDR1 and CDR2 sequences are MNHNY and SVGAGI (reference sequence). The CDR3 DNA reads as TGTGCCAGCAGCCGGAGCTCCTACGAGCAGTACTTC. Protein sequence: CASSRSSYEQYF.

This chain joins TRBV7-2 and TRBJ2-5; 7 bases align to TRBD2. The better agreement between TRBJ2-7 and the DNA end casts doubt on the J call. The CDR3 totals 15 residues. Germline CDR1 reads SGHTA; CDR2 reads FQGNSA. The CDR3 DNA reads TGTGCCAGCAGCCAAACCGTGGCGGGAGCTCACGAGCAGTACTTC. Translation gives CASSQTVAGAHEQYF.

V is TRBV29-1 and J is TRBJ2-4, with a weak D call TRBD2 (7 bases). The CDR3 has 14 amino acids. Trimming pared 4 bases from V and 8 bases from J, leaving 18 bases between. Germline loops: CDR1 SQVTM, CDR2 ANQGSEA. The CDR3 here is CSVVKVGGGHIQYF. DNA of the CDR3: TGCAGCGTTGTAAAAGTAGGGGGGGGGCACATTCAGTACTTC.

V and J are TRBV5-4 and TRBJ2-5; weak D call: TRBD2 (5 bases). Germline V gene data show CDR1 as SGHNT and CDR2 as YYREEE (reference sequence). The CDR3 is 14 residues long. Trimming stripped 1 base from V and 4 bases from J, with 11 bases between. In nucleotides, the CDR3 is TGTGCCAGCAGCTTGTCGGGGAGCGGAGAGACCCAGTACTTC. This gives the protein CASSLSGSGETQYF.

This chain uses TRBV18 with TRBJ1-2; no firm D call. Trimming removed 4 bases at V and 7 bases at J, with 10 bases between. The CDR3 runs to 12 residues. Germline assignment: CDR1 KGHSH and CDR2 LQKENI. The CDR3 sequence: CASSRTSGGYTF. In nucleotides, the CDR3 is TGTGCCAGCTCACGTACGTCGGGTGGCTACACCTTC.

The chain joins TRBV10-2 to TRBJ1-1; D is ambiguous. The CDR3 consists of 14 residues. V lost 0 bases and J 5 bases, leaving 10 bases between the germline ends. The germline CDR1 and CDR2 sequences are WSHSY and SAAADI. The CDR3 is CASSESLGGTEAFF. CDR3 nucleotides: TGCGCCAGCAGTGAGTCGCTGGGCGGGACTGAAGCTTTCTTT.

This chain uses TRBV30 with TRBJ2-3; no reliable D call. With 5 bases removed from V and 6 bases from J, the gap between germline ends came to 9 bases. The CDR3 sequence is 11 residues long. Germline CDR1 is GTSNPN and CDR2 is SVGIG (reference sequence). This CDR3 reads CAWALPDTQYF. CDR3 bases: TGTGCCTGGGCTCTACCGGATACGCAGTATTTT.

The chain combines TRBV11-2 with TRBJ1-1, with 7 bases fitting TRBD1. Germline V gene sequence: CDR1 SGHAT, CDR2 FQNNGV. The ends lost 5 bases at V and 3 bases at J; junction bases unmatched: 9. CDR3 length: 15 amino acids. CDR3 nucleotides: TGTGCCAGCAGCCCCATGGGGCAGGGGGACACTGAAGCTTTCTTT. Its protein is CASSPMGQGDTEAFF. The full variable domain, in which reference TRBV11-2 and TRBJ1-1 provide the parts outside the CDR3, is EAGVAQSPRYKIIEKRQSVAFWCNPISGHATLYWYQQILGQGPKLLIQFQNNGVVDDSQLPKDRFSAERLKGVDSTLKIQPAKLEDSAVYLCASSPMGQGDTEAFFGQGTRLTVV.

This chain uses TRBV7-2 with TRBJ2-1; 9 positions agree with TRBD1. Germline V gene lookup returns CDR1 SGHTA and CDR2 FQGNSA. V shed 5 bases and J 6 bases; nucleotides not matched to a gene: 5. This CDR3 contains 14 residues. The CDR3 DNA reads TGTGCCAGCAGCAGGGACAGGGCCCGCAATGAGCAGTTCTTC. It yields the protein CASSRDRARNEQFF. The full variable domain, completed using reference TRBV7-2 and TRBJ2-1, is GAGVSQSPSNKVTEKGKDVELRCDPISGHTALYWYRQSLGQGLEFLIYFQGNSAPDKSGLPSDRFSAERTGGSVSTLTIQRTQQEDSAVYLCASSRDRARNEQFFGPGTRLTVL.

This rearrangement joins TRBV15 to TRBJ1-3; D uncertain. The CDR3 is made up of 13 amino acids. V gave up 6 bases and J gave up 4 bases, with 10 bases separating them. The germline CDR1 and CDR2 sequences are LNHNV and YYDKDF (reference sequence). The CDR3 DNA reads as TGTGCCACCAGTCGAGGGTGGGGAAACACCATATATTTT. This translates into CATSRGWGNTIYF.